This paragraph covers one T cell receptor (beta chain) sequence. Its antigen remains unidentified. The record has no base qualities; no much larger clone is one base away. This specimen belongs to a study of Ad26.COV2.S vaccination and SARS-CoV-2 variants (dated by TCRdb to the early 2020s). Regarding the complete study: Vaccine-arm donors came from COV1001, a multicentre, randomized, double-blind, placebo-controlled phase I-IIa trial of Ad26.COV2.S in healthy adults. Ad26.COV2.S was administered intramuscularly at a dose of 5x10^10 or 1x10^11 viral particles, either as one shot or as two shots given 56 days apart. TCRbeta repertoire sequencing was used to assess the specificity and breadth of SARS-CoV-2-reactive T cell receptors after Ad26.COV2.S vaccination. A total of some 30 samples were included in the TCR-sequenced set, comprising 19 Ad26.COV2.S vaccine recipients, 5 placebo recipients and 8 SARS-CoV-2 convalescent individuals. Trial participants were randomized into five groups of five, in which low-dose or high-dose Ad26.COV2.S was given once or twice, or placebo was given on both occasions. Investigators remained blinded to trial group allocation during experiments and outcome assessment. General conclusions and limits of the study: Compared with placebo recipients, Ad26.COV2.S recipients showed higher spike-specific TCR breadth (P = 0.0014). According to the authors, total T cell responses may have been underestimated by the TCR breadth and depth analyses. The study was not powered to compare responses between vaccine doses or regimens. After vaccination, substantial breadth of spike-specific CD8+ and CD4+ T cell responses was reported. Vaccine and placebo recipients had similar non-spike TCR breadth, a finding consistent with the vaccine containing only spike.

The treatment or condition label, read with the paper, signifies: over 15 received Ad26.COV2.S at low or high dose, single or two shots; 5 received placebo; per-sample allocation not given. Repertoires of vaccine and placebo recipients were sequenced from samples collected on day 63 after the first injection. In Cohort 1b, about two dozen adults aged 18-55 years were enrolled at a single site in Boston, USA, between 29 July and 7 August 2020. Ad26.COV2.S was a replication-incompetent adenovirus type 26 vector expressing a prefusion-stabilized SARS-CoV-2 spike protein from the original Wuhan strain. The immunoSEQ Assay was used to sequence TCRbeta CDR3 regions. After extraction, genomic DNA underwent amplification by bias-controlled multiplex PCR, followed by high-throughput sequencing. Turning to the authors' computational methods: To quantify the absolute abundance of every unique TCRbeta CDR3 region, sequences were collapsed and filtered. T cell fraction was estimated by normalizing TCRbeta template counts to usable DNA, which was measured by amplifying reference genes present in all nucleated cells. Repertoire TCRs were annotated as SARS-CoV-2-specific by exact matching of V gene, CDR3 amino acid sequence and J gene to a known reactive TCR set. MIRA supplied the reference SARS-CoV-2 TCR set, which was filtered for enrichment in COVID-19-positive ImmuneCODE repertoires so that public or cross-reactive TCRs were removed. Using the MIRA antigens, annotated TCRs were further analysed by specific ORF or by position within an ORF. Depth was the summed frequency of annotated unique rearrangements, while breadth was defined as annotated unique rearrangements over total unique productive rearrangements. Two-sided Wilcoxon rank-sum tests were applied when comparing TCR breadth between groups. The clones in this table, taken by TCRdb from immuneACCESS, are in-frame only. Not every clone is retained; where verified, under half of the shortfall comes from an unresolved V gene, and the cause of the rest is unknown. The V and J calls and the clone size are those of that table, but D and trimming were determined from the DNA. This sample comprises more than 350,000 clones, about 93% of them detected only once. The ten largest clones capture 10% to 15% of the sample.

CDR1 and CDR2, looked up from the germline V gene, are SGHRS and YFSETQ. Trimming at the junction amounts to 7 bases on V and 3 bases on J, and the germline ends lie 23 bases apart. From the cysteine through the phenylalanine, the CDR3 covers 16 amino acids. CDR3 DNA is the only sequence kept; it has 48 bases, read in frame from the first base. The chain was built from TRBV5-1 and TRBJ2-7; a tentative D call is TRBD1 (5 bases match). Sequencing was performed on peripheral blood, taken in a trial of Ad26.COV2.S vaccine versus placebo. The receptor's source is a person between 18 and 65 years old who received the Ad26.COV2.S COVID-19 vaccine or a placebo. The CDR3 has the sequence CASFPPEDIDDYEQYF. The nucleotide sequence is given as TGCGCCAGCTTTCCCCCCGAGGACATAGATGACTACGAGCAGTACTTC. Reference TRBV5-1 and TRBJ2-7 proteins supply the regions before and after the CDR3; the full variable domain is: KAGVTQTPRYLIKTRGQQVTLSCSPISGHRSVSWYQQTPGQGLQFLFEYFSETQRNKGNFPGRFSGRQFSNSRSEMNVSTLELGDSALYLCASFPPEDIDDYEQYFGPGTRLTVT.